The 23 T cell receptor beta chains below come from one sample, sequenced in a study of blood T cells in healthy people across ages. A second PCR, run for about 7 to 11 cycles, used a sample-barcoded 5' primer plus a J-beta primer mix. MiXCR, run by TCRdb on the 5' RACE reads, gives a single entry per CDR3 protein. The data hold some 760,000 distinct CDR3 sequences, with roughly 25% observed a single time. These data also featured in a second study, about T cells of mothers and their children.

Sequenced sample: blood. The receptors shown here come from a boy aged 5-17 years in good health.

The J gene is TRBJ2-7, the V gene TRBV27, with a weak D call TRBD1 (9 bases). This CDR3 spans 17 amino acids. V lost 7 bases and J 6 bases, leaving 28 bases between the germline ends. The germline V gene has CDR1 MNHEY and CDR2 SMNVEV (reference sequence). CDR3 bases: TGTGCCAGCAACGGGGGGGGATCCGGGACAGGGTTCTGCGAGCAGTACTTC. This codes for CASNGGGSGTGFCEQYF.

The chain's CDR3 is CATSRGFQGVGYQETQYF. The CDR3 DNA follows: TGTGCCACCAGCAGAGGATTCCAGGGGGTGGGGTACCAAGAGACCCAGTACTTC. V and J are TRBV15 and TRBJ2-5, with 7 bases matching TRBD1. The CDR3 contains 18 residues. Germline lookup yields CDR1 LNHNV and CDR2 YYDKDF (reference sequence). Losses at the gene ends were 1 base for V and 0 bases for J; bases not matched to a gene: 11.

This clonotype was seen ten or more times. The J gene is TRBJ2-7, the V gene TRBV6-2 or TRBV6-3; D gene ambiguous. The CDR3 spans 11 residues. The germline V and J ends were trimmed by 5 bases and 2 bases, with 4 bases remaining between them. The germline V gene encodes CDR1 MNHEY and CDR2 SVGEGT. Here the CDR3 DNA reads TGTGCCAGCAGTGCTACCTACGAGCAGTACTTC. Its protein product is CASSATYEQYF.

The chain links TRBV5-5 to TRBJ2-5; TRBD1 agrees at 9 bases. The germline V gene encodes CDR1 SGHKS and CDR2 YYEKEE (reference sequence). The CDR3 covers 17 residues. J gave up 0 bases and V 0 bases, and 6 bases lay outside the gene matches. CDR3 sequence: CASSLAGGQGYQETQYF. CDR3 bases: TGTGCCAGCAGCTTGGCCGGTGGACAGGGGTACCAAGAGACCCAGTACTTC.

The sample holds a few counts of this clonotype. The rearrangement uses TRBV4-3 and TRBJ2-5, with D possibly being TRBD1 or TRBD2 (5 bases each). The end of the DNA fits TRBJ2-1 better, so the J call may be wrong. The V gene's germline CDR1 is LGHNA and CDR2 YSLEER. This CDR3 has 15 amino acids. This CDR3 reads CASSPHGAPRMGQFF. Written as DNA, the CDR3 is TGCGCCAGCAGCCCTCACGGGGCCCCCCGGATGGGGCAGTTCTTC.

The table lists this clonotype with a few counts. The CDR3 DNA follows: TGTGCCAGCTCACCACTCAGGGGGGAGACTGAAGCTTTCTTT. Its protein is CASSPLRGETEAFF. V gene TRBV18 combines with J gene TRBJ1-1, with 7 positions matching TRBD1. The V gene's germline CDR1 is KGHSH and CDR2 LQKENI. V trimming: 1 base; J trimming: 5 bases; junction bases outside the gene matches: 4. The CDR3 has 14 amino acids.

This clonotype was detected many times. The chain recombines TRBV28 with TRBJ2-5; 11 bases are a match to TRBD2. Gene TRBJ2-7 matches the end of the DNA better, so the J call may be wrong. Germline V lookup: CDR1 MDHEN, CDR2 SYDVKM. The CDR3 contains 14 residues. CDR3 residues: CASSRLAGGYEQYF. DNA for the CDR3: TGTGCCAGCAGTCGCCTAGCGGGAGGCTACGAGCAGTACTTC.

In its sample, this clonotype was seen many times. This chain connects TRBV29-1 to TRBJ1-2; D call uncertain. Germline CDR1 is SQVTM and CDR2 is ANQGSEA. The CDR3 extends over 9 amino acids. The chain's CDR3 is CSVSSGYTF. CDR3 coding DNA: TGCAGTGTATCGAGTGGCTACACCTTC.

This chain joins TRBV12-3 or TRBV12-4 and TRBJ2-7; 7 nucleotides line up with TRBD2. This CDR3 spans 14 amino acids. Trimming cost V 3 bases and J 9 bases; bases outside gene matches: 11. The CDR3 DNA follows: TGTGCCAGCAGTTTGGGGACTACCGCTTTTGGGCAGTACTTC. Translated: CASSLGTTAFGQYF.

This clonotype was seen only a few times. The V gene is TRBV2, the J gene TRBJ1-1, with a weak D call TRBD1 (5 bases). This CDR3 comprises 15 residues. CDR1 and CDR2 from the germline V gene are SNHLY and FYNNEI. V shed 2 bases and J shed 0 bases, with 10 bases lying between them. This CDR3 is CASSESLGLNTEAFF. The CDR3 DNA sequence: TGTGCCAGCAGTGAAAGCTTGGGACTGAACACTGAAGCTTTCTTT. The full variable domain, completed using reference TRBV2 and TRBJ1-1, is EPEVTQTPSHQVTQMGQEVILRCVPISNHLYFYWYRQILGQKVEFLVSFYNNEISEKSEIFDDQFSVERPDGSNFTLKIRSTKLEDSAMYFCASSESLGLNTEAFFGQGTRLTVV.

The J gene is TRBJ2-5, the V gene TRBV9; 9 nucleotides match TRBD1. V was clipped by 4 bases and J by 5 bases; unmatched bases: 6. The CDR3 is made up of 14 amino acids. The germline CDR1 and CDR2 sequences are SGDLS and YYNGEE. This CDR3 is CASSINRGPETQYF. The CDR3 region has the DNA TGTGCCAGCAGCATTAACAGGGGGCCGGAGACCCAGTACTTC.

V and J are TRBV10-3 and TRBJ2-1; 9 bases are shared with TRBD1. This CDR3 has 14 amino acids. Germline V CDR1 and CDR2: ENHRY, SYGVKD. V was pared by 4 bases and J by 3 bases, with 1 base of the junction left unmatched. This chain's CDR3 is CAISGQGVYNEQFF. As DNA, the CDR3 is TGTGCCATCAGTGGACAGGGGGTCTACAATGAGCAGTTCTTC.

The chain recombines TRBV5-5 with TRBJ2-1; no clear D gene. Germline CDR1 reads SGHKS; CDR2 reads YYEKEE (reference sequence). V was pared by 0 bases and J by 6 bases, with 16 bases between. The CDR3 has 16 residues. The CDR3 bases are TGTGCCAGCAGCTTGGATCCGGCGCTCTCGCCCAATGAGCAGTTCTTC. Translating gives CASSLDPALSPNEQFF.

V usage is TRBV30 and J usage is TRBJ2-4, with no clear D. With 0 bases removed from V and 8 bases from J, the gap between germline ends came to 8 bases. CDR1 and CDR2 (germline): GTSNPN, SVGIG (reference sequence). The CDR3 is 12 amino acids. The chain's CDR3 is CAWSVSLDIQYF. The CDR3 bases are TGTGCCTGGAGTGTGAGTTTGGACATTCAGTACTTC.

There are a few counts of this clonotype. This chain uses TRBV29-1 with TRBJ2-7; D tentatively fits TRBD1 or TRBD2 (5 bases each). The germline V gene has CDR1 SQVTM and CDR2 ANQGSEA. CDR3 length: 14 residues. The germline V and J ends were trimmed by 0 bases and 4 bases, with 13 bases remaining between them. The CDR3 DNA reads TGCAGCGTTGAAGAAGAGGGGTTCGAGTACGAGCAGTACTTC. Its protein product is CSVEEEGFEYEQYF.

The V call is TRBV5-1, the J call TRBJ2-3; TRBD2 matches 8 bases. In germline, CDR1 is SGHRS, CDR2 YFSETQ. Trimming cost V 3 bases and J 5 bases; bases outside gene matches: 11. The CDR3 is 16 amino acids. The CDR3 loop is CASSYSGLADGDTQYF. The CDR3 region has the DNA TGCGCCAGCAGCTACAGCGGACTAGCTGATGGAGATACGCAGTATTTT.

The CDR3 spells CASSLVPGRQETQYF. The CDR3 nucleotides are TGTGCCAGCAGCTTGGTCCCCGGCAGGCAAGAGACCCAGTACTTC. V and J are TRBV9 and TRBJ2-5; D uncertain. Deletions cut 4 bases from V and 2 bases from J, with 15 bases between. This CDR3 contains 15 residues. Germline CDR1 is SGDLS and CDR2 is YYNGEE.

This clonotype was seen repeatedly, ten times or more. The chain combines TRBV7-2 with TRBJ2-4, with D perhaps assigned TRBD1 or TRBD2 (5 bases each). Trimming cost V 0 bases and J 7 bases, with 16 bases left between them. This CDR3 spans 16 amino acids. Germline-derived CDR1 and CDR2 are SGHTA and FQGNSA. The CDR3 bases are TGTGCCAGCAGCTTAGCAGGGGACCCCTCAATTAACATTCAGTACTTC. Translating gives CASSLAGDPSINIQYF.

The genes are TRBV28 and TRBJ2-5, with 7 positions matching TRBD2. The J call may be in error: the DNA end matches TRBJ2-7 better. Looked up from germline, CDR1 is MDHEN and CDR2 is SYDVKM. CDR3 size: 16 residues. As DNA, the CDR3 is TGTGCCAGCAGTTTACTTGCTAGCGGATTAACCTACGAGCAGTACTTC. Translation gives CASSLLASGLTYEQYF.

This clonotype was picked up a small number of times. This sequence joins TRBV20-1 and TRBJ1-2, with D possibly being TRBD1 (5 bases). CDR3 length: 11 residues. The ends were cut back, 3 bases at V and 6 bases at J, with 8 bases in the middle. Germline values: CDR1 DFQATT, CDR2 SNEGSKA (reference sequence). The CDR3 spells CSASGGNGYTF. CDR3 coding DNA: TGCAGTGCTAGCGGGGGGAATGGCTACACCTTC.

This rearrangement joins TRBV6-5 to TRBJ2-7, with D unresolved. CDR3 size: 13 residues. With 4 bases removed from V and 7 bases from J, the gap between germline ends came to 14 bases. Germline V gene lookup returns CDR1 MNHEY and CDR2 SVGAGI. CDR3 residues: CASSSRPDGEQYF. CDR3 coding DNA: TGTGCCAGCAGTTCACGACCCGACGGAGAGCAGTACTTC.

The V gene is TRBV20-1, the J gene TRBJ2-2; 7 bases line up with TRBD2. This CDR3 has 14 residues. Unmatched junction bases numbered 3, after V lost 0 bases and J lost 5 bases. CDR1 is DFQATT, CDR2 SNEGSKA, per germline (reference sequence). The CDR3 reads CSARDIGGTGELFF. CDR3 DNA: TGCAGTGCTAGAGATATCGGGGGGACCGGGGAGCTGTTTTTT.

This chain connects TRBV5-5 to TRBJ2-7; TRBD1 aligns across 8 bases. Germline V gene lookup returns CDR1 SGHKS and CDR2 YYEKEE (reference sequence). This CDR3 is 14 amino acids long. V lost 5 bases to trimming and J lost 1 base; unmatched junction nucleotides: 5. In DNA form, the CDR3 reads TGTGCCAGCAGGGGGACAGGCGTATCCTACGAGCAGTACTTC. This translates into CASRGTGVSYEQYF.